Listed below are T cell receptor beta chains from one sample, sequenced in a study of blood T cell repertoires in COVID-19. Sequenced by immunoSEQ multiplex PCR; TCRdb stores in-frame clones only, minus some. The table lists 200,000 to 300,000 clones, 80% to 90% of them singletons. The specimen sequenced was peripheral blood. Receptors were obtained from a man aged 25-45 years with active or convalescent COVID-19. The CDR3 runs from the conserved cysteine through the conserved F or W. The order of the fields is V gene, J gene, clone size, D gene, CDR3 protein, CDR3 DNA. A D gene is named only where the DNA matches it firmly. Size is stated for part of the rows, as once, few or many counts, or as a class when the clone is expanded.

TRBV30	TRBJ1-2	few	NA	CAEGRKPAPPNGYTF	TGTGCCGAGGGGAGGAAACCTGCACCACCTAACGGCTACACCTTC
TRBV6-6	TRBJ1-1	NA	NA	CASSYGGMGEAFF	TGTGCCAGCAGTTACGGCGGTATGGGTGAAGCTTTCTTT
TRBV5-5	TRBJ1-1	NA	NA	CASSLSNRVNTEAFF	TGTGCCAGCAGCTTGTCAAACAGGGTCAACACTGAAGCTTTCTTT
TRBV6-5	TRBJ1-2	NA	NA	CAGVRQGDGYTF	TGTGCCGGAGTGAGGCAGGGCGATGGCTACACCTTC
TRBV19	TRBJ1-3	NA	TRBD1	CAVGGTGAGNTIYF	TGTGCCGTAGGGGGCACAGGGGCTGGAAACACCATATATTTT
TRBV6-2/TRBV6-3	TRBJ2-7	NA	TRBD1	CASSGDRDEQYF	TGTGCCAGCAGTGGGGACAGGGACGAGCAGTACTTC
TRBV7-2	TRBJ1-1	NA	TRBD1	CASSLRTGGATNTEAFF	TGTGCCAGCAGCTTACGGACAGGGGGCGCCACGAACACTGAAGCTTTCTTT
TRBV27	TRBJ1-1	NA	NA	CASGGGDAFF	TGTGCCAGCGGAGGGGGGGATGCTTTCTTT
TRBV7-2	TRBJ2-3	once	NA	CASSPGGRTDTQYF	TGTGCCAGCAGCCCCGGGGGGCGCACAGATACGCAGTATTTT
TRBV5-5	TRBJ1-2	NA	NA	CASSSNLRSNYGYTF	TGTGCCAGCAGCTCAAACTTACGGTCGAACTATGGCTACACCTTC
TRBV21-1	TRBJ1-6	NA	NA	CASDCYNSPLHF	TGTGCCAGCGACTGCTATAATTCACCCCTCCACTTT
TRBV4-1	TRBJ2-2	NA	NA	CASSQGETSTGELFF	TGCGCCAGCAGCCAAGGCGAGACTAGCACCGGGGAGCTGTTTTTT
TRBV7-9	TRBJ1-2	NA	NA	CASSLAHQEDYGYTF	TGTGCCAGCAGCTTAGCACACCAAGAAGACTATGGCTACACCTTC
TRBV5-1	TRBJ1-1	NA	NA	CASKPAGNTEAFF	TGCGCCAGCAAACCAGCGGGGAACACTGAAGCTTTCTTT
TRBV18	TRBJ2-2	NA	NA	CASSRSNGELFF	TGTGCCAGCTCACGGAGCAACGGGGAGCTGTTTTTT
TRBV27	TRBJ1-1	NA	NA	CASSPNRVGTEAFF	TGTGCCAGCAGTCCGAACAGGGTTGGCACTGAAGCTTTCTTT
TRBV5-6	TRBJ1-4	NA	TRBD1	CASSHWTGYEEKLFF	TGTGCCAGCAGCCACTGGACAGGGTACGAGGAAAAACTGTTTTTT
TRBV5-1	TRBJ2-7	NA	TRBD2	CASSLPEASGGDEQYF	TGCGCCAGCAGCTTGCCCGAGGCTAGCGGGGGGGACGAGCAGTACTTC
TRBV30	TRBJ2-3	few	NA	CAFRGLSTDTQYF	TGTGCCTTTCGGGGACTCAGCACAGATACGCAGTATTTT
TRBV7-2	TRBJ1-1	NA	TRBD1	CASSHDKSDRGHRNEAFF	TGTGCCAGCAGCCACGATAAGAGCGACAGGGGGCATAGAAACGAAGCTTTCTTT
TRBV9	TRBJ2-2	NA	NA	CASSVAFTAGTGELFF	TGTGCCAGCAGCGTAGCGTTCACGGCGGGCACCGGGGAGCTGTTTTTT
TRBV6-5	TRBJ1-1	NA	NA	CASSYFGGTEAFF	TGTGCCAGCAGTTACTTCGGGGGAACTGAAGCTTTCTTT